This T cell receptor (beta chain) appears in the sequencing data of a study of blood T cell repertoires in COVID-19. This clone has just a few counts. Assay: immunoSEQ multiplex PCR; the TCRdb copy retains only in-frame clones and omits some. The data hold around 200,000 clones, with around nine tenths observed a single time. The clonotype originates from a woman aged 18-29 years who had recovered from COVID-19. Material: peripheral blood.

The chain's CDR3 is CASTQRLPVNTEAFF. DNA for the CDR3: TGTGCCAGTACCCAGAGGCTTCCGGTGAACACTGAAGCTTTCTTT. The rearrangement joins TRBV19 to TRBJ1-1; D ambiguous. Per the germline V gene, CDR1 is LNHDA and CDR2 is SQIVND (reference sequence). Trimming took 7 bases from V and 0 from J, leaving 15 bases between them. The CDR3 sequence is 15 residues long.